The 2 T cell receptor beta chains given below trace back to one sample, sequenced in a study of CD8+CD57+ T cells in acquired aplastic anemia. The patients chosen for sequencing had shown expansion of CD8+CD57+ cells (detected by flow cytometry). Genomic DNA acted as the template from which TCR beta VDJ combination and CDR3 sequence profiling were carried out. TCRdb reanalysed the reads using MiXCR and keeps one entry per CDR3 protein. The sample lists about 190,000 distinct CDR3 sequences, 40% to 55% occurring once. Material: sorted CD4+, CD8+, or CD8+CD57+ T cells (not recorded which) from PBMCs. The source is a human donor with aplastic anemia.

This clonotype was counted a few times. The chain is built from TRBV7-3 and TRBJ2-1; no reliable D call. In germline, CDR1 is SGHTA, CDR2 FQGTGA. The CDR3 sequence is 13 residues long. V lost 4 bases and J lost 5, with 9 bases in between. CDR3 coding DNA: TGTGCCAGCAGCTGGGGTTTTAACAATGAGCAGTTCTTC. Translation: CASSWGFNNEQFF.

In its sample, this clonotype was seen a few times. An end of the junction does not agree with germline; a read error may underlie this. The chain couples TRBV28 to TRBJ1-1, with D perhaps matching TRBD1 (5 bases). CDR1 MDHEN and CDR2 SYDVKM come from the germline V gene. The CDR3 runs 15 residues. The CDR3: CAGSLSQGKNTEAFF. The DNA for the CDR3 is TGTGCCGGCAGTTTAAGTCAGGGAAAGAACACTGAAGCTTTCTTT.